This TCR beta chain came from a study of CXCR3-negative and CXCR3-positive naive CD8 T cells. Study outcomes and limitations: TCR interaction strength was inferred from TRB CDR3 physicochemistry, as CD5 matched across naive subsets. The TRBV-TRBJ usage of naive CXCR3-negative and CXCR3-positive cells was similar, but that of memory cells differed.

Worth noting for this clonotype: Its antigen remains unidentified.

The study made its TRB cDNA libraries by 5' RACE, adding UMI labels. TCRdb processed the 5' RACE reads again and assigns one entry to each CDR3 protein, with no DNA. The repertoire shows about 40,000 distinct CDR3 sequences; the top ten hold about 10%. This CDR3 is 18 amino acids long. The V gene's germline CDR1 is LNHDA and CDR2 SQIVND (reference sequence). Sequencing was done on a sample of memory CD8+ T cells from blood. The clonotype comes from a human donor in good health. Some clones in this sample may be carry-over from other donors' samples. The chain employs TRBV19 and TRBJ2-7; TCRdb gives TRBD1 as the D gene, but with no DNA this cannot be confirmed. CDR3 protein: CASSPRDRGLSETYEQYF.